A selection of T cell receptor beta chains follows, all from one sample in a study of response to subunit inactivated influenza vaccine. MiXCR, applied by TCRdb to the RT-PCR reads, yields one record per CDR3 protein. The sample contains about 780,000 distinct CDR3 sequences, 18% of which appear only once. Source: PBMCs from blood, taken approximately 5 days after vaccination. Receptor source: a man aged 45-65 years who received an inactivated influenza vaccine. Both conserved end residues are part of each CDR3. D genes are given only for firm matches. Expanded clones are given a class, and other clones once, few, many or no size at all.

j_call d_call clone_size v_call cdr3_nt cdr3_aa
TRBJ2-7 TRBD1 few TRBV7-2 TGTGCCAGCAGCTTACAGGGGGCGACCTTCTCCTACGAGCAGTACTTC CASSLQGATFSYEQYF
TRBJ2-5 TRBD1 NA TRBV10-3 TGTGCCATCAGTCCTAGGACAGGGGAGGGGGAGACCCAGTACTTC CAISPRTGEGETQYF
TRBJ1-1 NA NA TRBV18 TGTGCCAGCTCATTCGACCTGAACACTGAAGCTTTCTTT CASSFDLNTEAFF
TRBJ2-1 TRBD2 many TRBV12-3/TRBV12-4 TGTGCCAGCAGTCTAAGACTAGCGGGGGCGGGCAATGAGCAGTTCTTC CASSLRLAGAGNEQFF
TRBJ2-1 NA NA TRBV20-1 TGCAGTGCTCCTCGGAGCTCCTACAATGAGCAGTTCTTC CSAPRSSYNEQFF
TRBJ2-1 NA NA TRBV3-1 TGTGCCAGCAGCCAAGCGGCACAGAATGAGCAGTTCTTC CASSQAAQNEQFF
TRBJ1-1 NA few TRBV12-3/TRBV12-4 TGTGCCAGCAGTCCCCTTGGGACACTAAACACTGAAGCTTTCTTT CASSPLGTLNTEAFF
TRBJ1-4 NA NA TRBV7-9 TGTGCCAGCAGCTCATCCTGGACAAATGATGAAAAACTGTTTTTT CASSSSWTNDEKLFF
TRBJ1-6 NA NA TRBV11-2 TGTGCCAGCCAATGGGGGGAGGGTGCCTATAATTCACCCCTCCACTTT CASQWGEGAYNSPLHF
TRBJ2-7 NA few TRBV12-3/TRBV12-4 TGTGCCACGCCCCGGGGCGCACTCTACGAGCAGTACTTC CATPRGALYEQYF
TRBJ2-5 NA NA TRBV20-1 TGCAGTGCTAGAGGCGGCAGGACCCAGTACTTC CSARGGRTQYF
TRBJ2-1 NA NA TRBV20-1 TGCAGTGCTTTCCCTCGGATAGGTCCCCACAATGAGCAGTTCTTC CSAFPRIGPHNEQFF
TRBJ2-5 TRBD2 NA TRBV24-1 TGTGCCACCAGTGATCCGCGGGGGGCGACCCAAGAGACCCAGTACTTC CATSDPRGATQETQYF
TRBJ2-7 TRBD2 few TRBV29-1 TGCAGCGTGGAGGGACTAGGTGGTGGTGAGCAGTACTTC CSVEGLGGGEQYF
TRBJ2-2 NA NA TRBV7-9 TGTGTCAGCAGCTTAGTAGGGGCGCCGGCCGGGGAGCTGTTTTTT CVSSLVGAPAGELFF
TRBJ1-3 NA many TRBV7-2 TGTGCCAGCAGCTCGACCGGGTCCCACTCTGGAAACACCATATATTTT CASSSTGSHSGNTIYF
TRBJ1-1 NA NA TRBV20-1 TGCAGTGCTAGAGATAATCTTCGGGGGGAAGCTTTCTTT CSARDNLRGEAFF
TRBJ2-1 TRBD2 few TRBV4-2 TGTGCCAGCTCCCTACAAGCGGGAGAAAACTACAATGAGCAGTTCTTC CASSLQAGENYNEQFF
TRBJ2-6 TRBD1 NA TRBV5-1 TGCGCCAGCAGCTTGTACCCGGGACAGGACGCTTACTCTGGGGCCAACGTCCTGACTTTC CASSLYPGQDAYSGANVLTF
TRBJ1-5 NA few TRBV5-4 TGTGCCAGCAGCGCGGGGGGCAGCAATCAGCCCCAGCATTTT CASSAGGSNQPQHF
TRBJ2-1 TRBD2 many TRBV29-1 TGCAGCGTTGAATTCGTTTGGCGGGAGGGGTGGGAGCAGTTCTTC CSVEFVWREGWEQFF
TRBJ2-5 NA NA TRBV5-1 TGTGCCAGCGGACAAGAGACCCAGTACTTC CASGQETQYF
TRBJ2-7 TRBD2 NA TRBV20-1 TGCAGTGCTTGGACTAGCGGCTACGAGCAGTACTTC CSAWTSGYEQYF
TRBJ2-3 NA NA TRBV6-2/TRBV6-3 TGTGCCAGCAACTACAGGGGAGGGTACACAGATACGCAGTATTTT CASNYRGGYTDTQYF
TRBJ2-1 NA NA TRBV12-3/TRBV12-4 TGTGCCAGCAGTGGACTCTTCAATGAGCAGTTCTTC CASSGLFNEQFF
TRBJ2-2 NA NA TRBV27 TGTGCCAGCAGTAGAACAGGGATCGTCACCGGGGAGCTGTTTTTT CASSRTGIVTGELFF
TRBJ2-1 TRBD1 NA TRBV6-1 TGTGCCAGCAGCGCGGGACAGGGTAGGAGTGAGCAGTTCTTC CASSAGQGRSEQFF
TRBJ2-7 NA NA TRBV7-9 TGTGCCAGCAGCGGGGACGGAGCCTACGAGCAGTACTTC CASSGDGAYEQYF
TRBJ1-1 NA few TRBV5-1 TGCGCCAGCAGCTTCCGGCAGGCGAGGAACACTGAAGCTTTCTTT CASSFRQARNTEAFF
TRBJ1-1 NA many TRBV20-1 TGCAGTGCTAGAGGGGGGGGACTTGGGGCTTTCTTT CSARGGGLGAFF
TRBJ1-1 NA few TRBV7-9 TGTGCCAGCAGCCCTAGCCCCGGCAGTACTAACGGAGCTTTCTTT CASSPSPGSTNGAFF
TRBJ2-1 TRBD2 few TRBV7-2 TGTGCCAGCAGCTCCGGACTAGTAGGTGAGCAGTTCTTC CASSSGLVGEQFF
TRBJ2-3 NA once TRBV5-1 TGCGCCAGCAGCTTGGCCACAGTCCAGAGAGTTACGCAGTATTTT CASSLATVQRVTQYF
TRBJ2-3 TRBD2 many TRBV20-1 TGCAGTGCTAGAGATCATTCTAGCGGGGGTCGCACAGATACGCAGTATTTT CSARDHSSGGRTDTQYF
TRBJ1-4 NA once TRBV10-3 TGTGCCATCAGTGATTCCGAAGAAAAACTGTTTTTT CAISDSEEKLFF
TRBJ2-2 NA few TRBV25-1 TGTGCCAGCAGTGGATGGCAGGGGAACACCGGGGAGCTGTTTTTT CASSGWQGNTGELFF
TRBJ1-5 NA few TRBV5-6 TGTGCCAGCAGCTTGTTTGGGCGTTTGAGCAATCAGCCCCAGCATTTT CASSLFGRLSNQPQHF